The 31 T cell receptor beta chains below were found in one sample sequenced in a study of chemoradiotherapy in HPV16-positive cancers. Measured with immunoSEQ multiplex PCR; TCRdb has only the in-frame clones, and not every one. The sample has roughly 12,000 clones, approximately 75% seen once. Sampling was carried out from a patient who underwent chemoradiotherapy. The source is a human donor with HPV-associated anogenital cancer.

The CDR3 DNA is TGTGCCAGCAGCAGTCGCCAGCGGGAGTCAAGTGAGCAGTTCTTC. It is translated as CASSSRQRESSEQFF. The rearrangement links TRBV2 to TRBJ2-1; 8 positions match TRBD2. This CDR3 is 15 amino acids long. V was clipped by 6 bases and J by 9 bases; unmatched bases: 13. Germline-derived CDR1 and CDR2 are SNHLY and FYNNEI.

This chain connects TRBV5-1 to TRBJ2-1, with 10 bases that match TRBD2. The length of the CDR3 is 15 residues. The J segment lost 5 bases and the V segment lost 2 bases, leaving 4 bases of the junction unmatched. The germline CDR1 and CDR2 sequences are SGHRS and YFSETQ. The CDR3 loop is CASSLLLAGDNEQFF. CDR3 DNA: TGCGCCAGCAGCTTACTGCTAGCGGGGGACAATGAGCAGTTCTTC.

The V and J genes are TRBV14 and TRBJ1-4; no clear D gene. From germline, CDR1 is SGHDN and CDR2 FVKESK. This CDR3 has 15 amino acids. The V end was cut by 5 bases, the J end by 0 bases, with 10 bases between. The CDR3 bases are TGTGCCAGCAGCGTCTACACAGCAACTAATGAAAAACTGTTTTTT. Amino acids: CASSVYTATNEKLFF.

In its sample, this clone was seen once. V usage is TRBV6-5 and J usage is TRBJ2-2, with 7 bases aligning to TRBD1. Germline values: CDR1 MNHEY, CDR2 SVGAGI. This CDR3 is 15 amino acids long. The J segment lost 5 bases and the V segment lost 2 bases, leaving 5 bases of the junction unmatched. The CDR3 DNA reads TGTGCCAGCAGTTACAGGGACAGAAGTACCGGGGAGCTGTTTTTT. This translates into CASSYRDRSTGELFF.

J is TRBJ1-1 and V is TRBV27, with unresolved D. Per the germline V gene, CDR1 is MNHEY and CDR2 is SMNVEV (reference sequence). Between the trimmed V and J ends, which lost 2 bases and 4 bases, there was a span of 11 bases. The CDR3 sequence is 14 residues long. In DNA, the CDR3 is TGTGCCAGCAGTTTAACCCTGAGTGTCACTGAAGCTTTCTTT. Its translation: CASSLTLSVTEAFF.

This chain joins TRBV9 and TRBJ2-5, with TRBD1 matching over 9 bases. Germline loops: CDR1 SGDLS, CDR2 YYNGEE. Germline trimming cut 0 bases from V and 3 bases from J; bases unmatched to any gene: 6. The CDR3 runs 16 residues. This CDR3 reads CASSVGGQGLKETQYF. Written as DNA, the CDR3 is TGTGCCAGCAGCGTAGGGGGACAGGGACTAAAAGAGACCCAGTACTTC.

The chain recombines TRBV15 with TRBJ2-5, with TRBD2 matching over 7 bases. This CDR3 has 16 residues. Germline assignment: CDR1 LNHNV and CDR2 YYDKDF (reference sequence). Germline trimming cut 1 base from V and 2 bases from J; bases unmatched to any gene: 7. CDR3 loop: CATSRGFASGQETQYF. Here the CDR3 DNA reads TGTGCCACCAGCAGAGGGTTTGCTAGCGGACAAGAGACCCAGTACTTC.

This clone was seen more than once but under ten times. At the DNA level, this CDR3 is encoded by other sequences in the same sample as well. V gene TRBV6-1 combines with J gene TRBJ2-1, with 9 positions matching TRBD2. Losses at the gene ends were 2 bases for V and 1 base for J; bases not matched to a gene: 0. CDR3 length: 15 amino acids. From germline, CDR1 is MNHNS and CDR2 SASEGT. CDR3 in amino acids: CASSELAGSYNEQFF. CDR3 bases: TGTGCCAGCAGTGAACTAGCGGGATCCTACAATGAGCAGTTCTTC.

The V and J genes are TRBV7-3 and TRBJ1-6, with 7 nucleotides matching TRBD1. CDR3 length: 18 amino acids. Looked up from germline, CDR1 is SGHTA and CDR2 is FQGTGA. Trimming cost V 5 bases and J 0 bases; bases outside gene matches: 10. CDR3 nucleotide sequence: TGTGCCAGCAGCGCCACGATCAGGGGGAGCTCCTATAATTCACCCCTCCACTTT. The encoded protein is CASSATIRGSSYNSPLHF.

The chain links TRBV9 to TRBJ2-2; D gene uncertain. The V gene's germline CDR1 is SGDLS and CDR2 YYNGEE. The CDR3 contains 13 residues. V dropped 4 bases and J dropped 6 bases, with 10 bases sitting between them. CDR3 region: CASSPETAGELFF. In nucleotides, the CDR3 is TGTGCCAGCAGCCCCGAGACGGCCGGGGAGCTGTTTTTT. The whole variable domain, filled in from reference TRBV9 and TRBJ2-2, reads DSGVTQTPKHLITATGQRVTLRCSPRSGDLSVYWYQQSLDQGLQFLIQYYNGEERAKGNILERFSAQQFPDLHSELNLSSLELGDSALYFCASSPETAGELFFGEGSRLTVL.

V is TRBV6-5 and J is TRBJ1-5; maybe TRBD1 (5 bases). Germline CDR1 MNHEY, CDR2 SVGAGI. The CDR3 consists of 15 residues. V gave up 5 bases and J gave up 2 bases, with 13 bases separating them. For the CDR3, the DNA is TGTGCCAGCAGTAAAGGAGGGGCAGGCAATCAGCCCCAGCATTTT. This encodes CASSKGGAGNQPQHF.

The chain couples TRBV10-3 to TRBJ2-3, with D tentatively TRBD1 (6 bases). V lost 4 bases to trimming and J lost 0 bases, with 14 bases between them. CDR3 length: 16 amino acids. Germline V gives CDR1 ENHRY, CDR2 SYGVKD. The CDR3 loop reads CAISAGRGTSTDTQYF. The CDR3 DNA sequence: TGTGCCATCAGTGCTGGCAGGGGAACTAGCACAGATACGCAGTATTTT.

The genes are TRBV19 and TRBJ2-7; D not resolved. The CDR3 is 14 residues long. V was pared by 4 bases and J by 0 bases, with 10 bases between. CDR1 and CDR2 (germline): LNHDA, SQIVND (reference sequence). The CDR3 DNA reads TGTGCCAGTAGTAACGACGCGGCCTCCTACGAGCAGTACTTC. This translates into CASSNDAASYEQYF.

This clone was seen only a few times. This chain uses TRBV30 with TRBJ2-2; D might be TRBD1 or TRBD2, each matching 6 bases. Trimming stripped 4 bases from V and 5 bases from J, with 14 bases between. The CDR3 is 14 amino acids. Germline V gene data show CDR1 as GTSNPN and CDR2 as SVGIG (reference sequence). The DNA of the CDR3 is TGTGCCTGGAATGGGGGGCAATTGACCGGGGAGCTGTTTTTT. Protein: CAWNGGQLTGELFF.

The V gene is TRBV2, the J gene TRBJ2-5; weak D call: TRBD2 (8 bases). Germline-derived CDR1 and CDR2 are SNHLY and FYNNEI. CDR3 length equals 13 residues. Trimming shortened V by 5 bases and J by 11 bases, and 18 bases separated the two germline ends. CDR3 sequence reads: CASSRDRAGEQYF. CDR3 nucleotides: TGTGCCAGCAGTCGGGACAGAGCGGGAGAGCAGTACTTC.

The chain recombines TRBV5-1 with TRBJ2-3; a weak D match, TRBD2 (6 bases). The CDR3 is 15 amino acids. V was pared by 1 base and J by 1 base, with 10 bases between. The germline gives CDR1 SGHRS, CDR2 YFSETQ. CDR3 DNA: TGCGCCAGCAGCTTGAATGGAGGGGGCACAGATACGCAGTATTTT. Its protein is CASSLNGGGTDTQYF. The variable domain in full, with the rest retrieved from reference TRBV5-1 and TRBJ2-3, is KAGVTQTPRYLIKTRGQQVTLSCSPISGHRSVSWYQQTPGQGLQFLFEYFSETQRNKGNFPGRFSGRQFSNSRSEMNVSTLELGDSALYLCASSLNGGGTDTQYFGPGTRLTVL.

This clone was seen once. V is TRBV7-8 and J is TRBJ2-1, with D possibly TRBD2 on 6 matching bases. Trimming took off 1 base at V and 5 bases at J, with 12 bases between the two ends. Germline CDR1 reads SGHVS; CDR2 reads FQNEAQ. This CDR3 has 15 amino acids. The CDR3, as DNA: TGTGCCAGCAGCTTAGGTCCTAGCGAAAACAATGAGCAGTTCTTC. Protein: CASSLGPSENNEQFF.

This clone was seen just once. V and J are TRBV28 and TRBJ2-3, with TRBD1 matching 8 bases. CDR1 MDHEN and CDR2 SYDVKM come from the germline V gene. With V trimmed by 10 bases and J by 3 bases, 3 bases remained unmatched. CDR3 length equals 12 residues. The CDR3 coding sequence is TGTGCCACCCAGGGGGCGACAGATACGCAGTATTTT. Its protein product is CATQGATDTQYF.

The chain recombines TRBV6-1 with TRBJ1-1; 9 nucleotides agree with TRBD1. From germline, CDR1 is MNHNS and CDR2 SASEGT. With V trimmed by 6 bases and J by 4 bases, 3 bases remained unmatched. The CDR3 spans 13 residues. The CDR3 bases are TGTGCCAGCAGCGACAGGGGGAGCACTGAAGCTTTCTTT. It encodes CASSDRGSTEAFF.

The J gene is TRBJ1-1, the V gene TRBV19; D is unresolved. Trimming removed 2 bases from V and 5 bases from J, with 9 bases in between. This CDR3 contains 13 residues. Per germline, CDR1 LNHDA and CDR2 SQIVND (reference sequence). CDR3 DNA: TGTGCCAGTAGTATATGGGGTAGTACTGAAGCTTTCTTT. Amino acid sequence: CASSIWGSTEAFF.

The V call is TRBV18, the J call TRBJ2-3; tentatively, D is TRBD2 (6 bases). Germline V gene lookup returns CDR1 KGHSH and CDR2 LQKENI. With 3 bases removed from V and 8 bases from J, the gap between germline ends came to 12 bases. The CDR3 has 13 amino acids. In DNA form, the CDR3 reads TGTGCCAGCTCACCCGGCGGGGAAGGTACGCAGTATTTT. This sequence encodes CASSPGGEGTQYF.

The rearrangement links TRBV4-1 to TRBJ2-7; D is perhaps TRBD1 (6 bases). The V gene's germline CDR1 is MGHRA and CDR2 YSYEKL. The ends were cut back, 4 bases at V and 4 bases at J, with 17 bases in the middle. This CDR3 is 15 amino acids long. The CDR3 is CASSLRQESLYEQYF. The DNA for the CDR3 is TGCGCCAGCAGCCTCCGACAGGAGTCCCTTTACGAGCAGTACTTC.

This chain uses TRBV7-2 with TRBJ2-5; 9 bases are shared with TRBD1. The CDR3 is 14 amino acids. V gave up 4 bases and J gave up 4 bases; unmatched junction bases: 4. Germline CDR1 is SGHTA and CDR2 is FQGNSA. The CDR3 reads CASSWDRVSETQYF. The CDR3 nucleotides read TGTGCCAGCAGCTGGGACAGGGTTTCAGAGACCCAGTACTTC.

The CDR3 nucleotides are TGCGCCAGCAGTGTTGGAGGATTGAACACTGAAGCTTTCTTT. Protein product: CASSVGGLNTEAFF. The chain carries TRBV10-2 and TRBJ1-1; D is ambiguous. V was clipped by 4 bases and J by 0 bases, with 9 bases between them. Per the germline V gene, CDR1 is WSHSY and CDR2 is SAAADI. This CDR3 contains 14 residues.

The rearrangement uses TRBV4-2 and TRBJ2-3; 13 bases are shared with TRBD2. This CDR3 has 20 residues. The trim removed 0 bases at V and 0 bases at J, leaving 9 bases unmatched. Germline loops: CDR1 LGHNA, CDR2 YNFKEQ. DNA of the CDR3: TGTGCCAGCAGCCAAGAGGCACCCGGGACTAGCGGGACTAGCACAGATACGCAGTATTTT. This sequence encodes CASSQEAPGTSGTSTDTQYF.

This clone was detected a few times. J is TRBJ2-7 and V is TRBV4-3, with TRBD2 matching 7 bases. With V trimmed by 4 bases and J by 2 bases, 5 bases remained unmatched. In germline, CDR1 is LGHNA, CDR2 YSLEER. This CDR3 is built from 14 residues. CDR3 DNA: TGCGCCAGCAGCCCTAGCGGAGGAACCTACGAGCAGTACTTC. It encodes CASSPSGGTYEQYF.

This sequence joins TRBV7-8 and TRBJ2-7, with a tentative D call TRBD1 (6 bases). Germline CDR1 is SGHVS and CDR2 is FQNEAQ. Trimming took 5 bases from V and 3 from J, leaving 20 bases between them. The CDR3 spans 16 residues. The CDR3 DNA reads TGTGCCAGCAGCCTCAGGGGCAGGAACACAATCTACGAGCAGTACTTC. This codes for CASSLRGRNTIYEQYF.

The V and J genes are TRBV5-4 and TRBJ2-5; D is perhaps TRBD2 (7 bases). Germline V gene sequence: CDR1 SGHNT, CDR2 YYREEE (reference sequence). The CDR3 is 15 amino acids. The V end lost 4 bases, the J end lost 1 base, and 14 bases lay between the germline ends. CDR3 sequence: CASSPGGGSQETQYF. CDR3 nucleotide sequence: TGTGCCAGCAGCCCGGGGGGCGGGTCCCAAGAGACCCAGTACTTC.

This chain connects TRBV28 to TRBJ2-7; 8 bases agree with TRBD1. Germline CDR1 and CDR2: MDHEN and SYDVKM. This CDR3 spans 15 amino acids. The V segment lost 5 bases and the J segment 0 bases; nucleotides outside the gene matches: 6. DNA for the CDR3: TGTGCCAGCAGTCCTTCAGGGGGCGACTCCTACGAGCAGTACTTC. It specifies CASSPSGGDSYEQYF.

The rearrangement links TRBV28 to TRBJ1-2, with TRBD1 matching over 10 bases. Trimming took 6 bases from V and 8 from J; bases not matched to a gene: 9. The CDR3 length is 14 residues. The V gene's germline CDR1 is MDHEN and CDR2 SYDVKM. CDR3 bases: TGTGCCAGCAGAAATGGGGACAGGGGAAGCGGCTACACCTTC. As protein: CASRNGDRGSGYTF.

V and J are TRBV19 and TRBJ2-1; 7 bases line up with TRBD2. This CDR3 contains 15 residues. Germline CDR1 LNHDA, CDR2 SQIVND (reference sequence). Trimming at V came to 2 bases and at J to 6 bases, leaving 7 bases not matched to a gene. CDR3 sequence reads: CASSISGTRSNEQFF. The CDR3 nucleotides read TGTGCCAGTAGTATAAGCGGGACCAGGAGCAATGAGCAGTTCTTC.